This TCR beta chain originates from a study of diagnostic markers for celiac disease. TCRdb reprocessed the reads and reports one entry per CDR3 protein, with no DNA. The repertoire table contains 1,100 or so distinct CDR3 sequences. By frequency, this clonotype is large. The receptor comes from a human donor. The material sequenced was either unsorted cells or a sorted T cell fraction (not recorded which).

The CDR3 loop reads CSVYRAYNEQFF. The chain has TRBV29-1 and TRBJ2-1; TCRdb designates TRBD1, a call that cannot be tested without DNA. Germline CDR1 is SQVTM and CDR2 is ANQGSEA. This CDR3 has 12 residues.